This T cell receptor beta chain was retrieved from a study of tissue T cells after allogeneic stem cell transplantation. The V and J ends lost 5 bases and 10 bases, in that order; junction bases with no gene match: 8. The CDR3 sequence is 15 residues long. Germline CDR1 MNHEY, CDR2 SVGEGT. Sequenced by immunoSEQ multiplex PCR; TCRdb stores in-frame clones only, minus some. There are some 6,100 clones in the sample; roughly 61% occur only once, and around an eighth lies in the top ten. This clone was counted a few times. Its antigen is still unknown. Broader study findings: Few T cell clones were shared across patients, but motif clusters showed tissue-specific shared signatures.

Retrospectively chosen non-transplant comparators had other cancers and at least five gastrointestinal samples, without known gastrointestinal disease. V usage is TRBV6-2 or TRBV6-3 and J usage is TRBJ1-6, with 10 bases aligning to TRBD1. This TCR was recovered from a woman aged 18-49 years with breast cancer. The sequencing here drew on duodenum tissue, taken at autopsy. The CDR3 loop reads CASSPETGGQSPLHF. CDR3 nucleotides: TGTGCCAGCAGTCCCGAGACAGGGGGCCAATCACCCCTCCACTTT.